Shown below are 24 T cell receptor beta chains from a single sample sequenced in a study of blood T cell repertoires in COVID-19. Produced via immunoSEQ multiplex PCR; TCRdb's table is partial and in-frame only. The table shows 200,000 to 300,000 clones, with roughly 81% occurring only once. Sequenced input: peripheral blood. These receptors all stem from a woman of 80 years or more with COVID-19, enrolled during active disease.

The chain has TRBV24-1 and TRBJ2-1; 11 bases align to TRBD2. V lost 5 bases to trimming and J lost 8 bases; unmatched junction nucleotides: 7. The CDR3 is made up of 15 amino acids. Germline values: CDR1 KGHDR, CDR2 SFDVKD. This CDR3 is CATSGRLAGMDEQFF. The CDR3 DNA follows: TGTGCCACCAGTGGAAGACTAGCGGGAATGGATGAGCAGTTCTTC.

CDR3 protein: CASSPSVRSTDTQYF. As DNA, the CDR3 is TGTGCCAGCAGCCCCTCAGTGCGGAGCACAGATACGCAGTATTTT. The chain joins TRBV3-1 (or the pseudogene TRBV3-2) to TRBJ2-3; D uncertain. The CDR3 sequence is 15 residues long. V was pared by 4 bases and J by 0 bases, with 11 bases between. CDR1 and CDR2 from the germline V gene are LGHDT and YNNKEL (reference sequence).

The chain recombines TRBV11-3 with TRBJ2-3, with D perhaps matching TRBD2 (7 bases). With 3 bases removed from V and 1 base from J, the gap between germline ends came to 14 bases. Germline-derived CDR1 and CDR2 are SGHNT and YENEEA. The CDR3 is 16 amino acids. This chain's CDR3 is CASSLRRGARTDTQYF. CDR3 coding DNA: TGTGCCAGCAGCTTGAGACGGGGGGCACGCACAGATACGCAGTATTTT.

The chain uses TRBV7-3 and TRBJ2-7, with 9 bases aligning to TRBD1. Germline lookup yields CDR1 SGHTA and CDR2 FQGTGA. V lost 5 bases and J lost 3; bases outside the gene matches: 8. This CDR3 has 15 amino acids. The CDR3 region is CASSTTGGRIYEQYF. DNA for the CDR3: TGTGCCAGCAGCACCACAGGGGGCAGGATCTACGAGCAGTACTTC.

This clone was observed a handful of times. The J gene is TRBJ1-2, the V gene TRBV19; the D is unclear. The CDR3 is 14 amino acids. Germline lookup yields CDR1 LNHDA and CDR2 SQIVND (reference sequence). V shed 9 bases and J shed 2 bases, with 16 bases lying between them. CDR3 in amino acids: CASTLPAVNYGYTF. The CDR3 DNA follows: TGTGCCAGCACCCTTCCCGCAGTCAACTATGGCTACACCTTC.

The CDR3 spells CASSQAVTLTGGYTF. In DNA, the CDR3 is TGTGCCAGCAGCCAAGCCGTCACGCTAACAGGGGGCTACACCTTC. The chain couples TRBV3-1 (or the pseudogene TRBV3-2) to TRBJ1-2; D is possibly TRBD1 (6 bases). The CDR3 covers 15 residues. V lost 1 base, J lost 8 bases, and 17 bases lay in between. Germline-derived CDR1 and CDR2 are LGHDT and YNNKEL (reference sequence).

V and J are TRBV5-1 and TRBJ1-1; 7 nucleotides line up with TRBD1. The V and J ends lost 0 bases and 2 bases, in that order; junction bases with no gene match: 7. This CDR3 spans 16 amino acids. The germline CDR1 and CDR2 sequences are SGHRS and YFSETQ. The CDR3 DNA reads TGCGCCAGCAGCTTGGTTCCAGGGGGTGTAAACACTGAAGCTTTCTTT. Translation: CASSLVPGGVNTEAFF.

The chain combines TRBV27 with TRBJ1-4; TRBD1 agrees at 10 bases. The J segment lost 8 bases and the V segment lost 7 bases, leaving 10 bases of the junction unmatched. Germline V CDR1 and CDR2: MNHEY, SMNVEV (reference sequence). There are 15 residues in the CDR3. CDR3 loop: CASKIPGQGNEKLFF. As DNA, the CDR3 is TGTGCCAGCAAAATTCCGGGACAGGGGAACGAAAAACTGTTTTTT.

The rearrangement joins TRBV6-5 to TRBJ2-7, with no clear D. CDR1 is MNHEY, CDR2 SVGAGI, per germline. V dropped 5 bases and J dropped 4 bases, with 15 bases sitting between them. This CDR3 is 14 amino acids long. In DNA, the CDR3 is TGTGCCAGCAGTCCGACATTTCCTCCTTACGAGCAGTACTTC. Translated: CASSPTFPPYEQYF.

V usage is TRBV12-3 or TRBV12-4 and J usage is TRBJ1-2; TRBD1 is a possible D gene (5 bases). V was pared by 4 bases and J by 3 bases, with 9 bases between. The CDR3 contains 13 residues. The CDR3 protein is CASSSTVYYGYTF. CDR3 DNA sequence: TGTGCCAGCAGTTCGACAGTCTACTATGGCTACACCTTC.

The V gene is TRBV6-5, the J gene TRBJ2-7; 7 bases are a match to TRBD2. V shed 7 bases and J 5 bases; nucleotides not matched to a gene: 11. This CDR3 spans 14 amino acids. From germline, CDR1 is MNHEY and CDR2 SVGAGI. CDR3 residues: CASTPPREHDEQYF. The CDR3 bases are TGTGCCAGCACTCCCCCGCGGGAGCATGACGAGCAGTACTTC.

The chain employs TRBV19 and TRBJ1-2; D not resolved. V gave up 5 bases and J gave up 4 bases, with 8 bases separating them. Germline V gives CDR1 LNHDA, CDR2 SQIVND (reference sequence). CDR3 length: 12 residues. The CDR3, as DNA: TGTGCCAGTAGTTTTCAGCGCTATGGCTACACCTTC. Translating gives CASSFQRYGYTF.

The V gene is TRBV30, the J gene TRBJ2-5; possibly TRBD1 for D (6 bases). Germline loops: CDR1 GTSNPN, CDR2 SVGIG (reference sequence). Between the trimmed V and J ends, which lost 2 bases and 5 bases, there was a span of 12 bases. This CDR3 has 13 amino acids. For the CDR3, the DNA is TGTGCCTGGAGTCTGGGGGCGGCGGAGACCCAGTACTTC. This gives the protein CAWSLGAAETQYF. The full variable domain, in which reference TRBV30 and TRBJ2-5 provide the parts outside the CDR3, is SQTIHQWPATLVQPVGSPLSLECTVEGTSNPNLYWYRQAAGRGLQLLFYSVGIGQISSEVPQNLSASRPQDRQFILSSKKLLLSDSGFYLCAWSLGAAETQYFGPGTRLLVL.

A remark on this clone: Relative to the germline gene, one junction end is altered; a read error may explain this. CDR3 coding DNA: TGTGCTAGCAGCCTCTTGGGCCGGTTAGAGACCCAGTACTTC. Protein sequence: CASSLLGRLETQYF. The chain is built from TRBV7-7 and TRBJ2-5; D is ambiguous. There are 14 residues in the CDR3. Germline CDR1 SSHAT, CDR2 FNYEAQ (reference sequence).

In DNA, the CDR3 is TGCGCCAGCAGCTTGGAATTATCCTCTGGAAACACCATATATTTT. It is translated as CASSLELSSGNTIYF. This rearrangement joins TRBV5-1 to TRBJ1-3, with D hard to call. V lost 0 bases to trimming and J lost 0 bases, with 7 bases between them. The CDR3 spans 15 residues. Germline lookup yields CDR1 SGHRS and CDR2 YFSETQ. Variable domain in full (rest from reference TRBV5-1 and TRBJ1-3): KAGVTQTPRYLIKTRGQQVTLSCSPISGHRSVSWYQQTPGQGLQFLFEYFSETQRNKGNFPGRFSGRQFSNSRSEMNVSTLELGDSALYLCASSLELSSGNTIYFGEGSWLTVV.

The chain couples TRBV18 to TRBJ1-6; 8 bases line up with TRBD1. The germline V gene has CDR1 KGHSH and CDR2 LQKENI. There are 14 residues in the CDR3. J gave up 9 bases and V 3 bases, and 4 bases lay outside the gene matches. CDR3 nucleotide sequence: TGTGCCAGCTCACCGGACAGGGAGGGTTCACCCCTCCACTTT. Translation gives CASSPDREGSPLHF.

The chain has TRBV11-2 and TRBJ2-2; D might be TRBD2 (7 bases). Per the germline V gene, CDR1 is SGHAT and CDR2 is FQNNGV. V shed 3 bases and J shed 8 bases, with 13 bases lying between them. This CDR3 contains 14 residues. The CDR3 sequence is CASSFSGGLGELFF. The CDR3 DNA is TGTGCCAGCAGCTTCTCGGGGGGCTTGGGGGAGCTGTTTTTT.

The chain uses TRBV28 and TRBJ1-2, with D tentatively TRBD1 (6 bases). Per germline, CDR1 MDHEN and CDR2 SYDVKM. This CDR3 spans 14 amino acids. The ends were cut back, 6 bases at V and 1 base at J, with 12 bases in the middle. This chain's CDR3 is CASRDSALNYGYTF. The CDR3 DNA is TGTGCCAGCAGGGACAGTGCCCTTAACTATGGCTACACCTTC.

The chain links TRBV2 to TRBJ2-3, with 12 nucleotides matching TRBD2. CDR1 SNHLY and CDR2 FYNNEI come from the germline V gene. The CDR3 covers 16 residues. J gave up 1 base and V 6 bases, and 5 bases lay outside the gene matches. The CDR3 DNA reads TGTGCCAGCAGACGCAGGACTAGCGGGGGCACAGATACGCAGTATTTT. Translation: CASRRRTSGGTDTQYF.

Points on this clone: Other DNA variants within this sample encode the same CDR3. The chain recombines TRBV15 with TRBJ2-5; 9 nucleotides align to TRBD1. Trimming at V came to 3 bases and at J to 5 bases, leaving 7 bases not matched to a gene. The germline V gene encodes CDR1 LNHNV and CDR2 YYDKDF (reference sequence). This CDR3 is 15 amino acids long. The CDR3 DNA reads TGTGCCACCAGCAGGGAACAGGGGGCTCGGGAGACCCAGTACTTC. This gives the protein CATSREQGARETQYF.

The chain joins TRBV5-1 to TRBJ2-5; 7 bases agree with TRBD2. V lost 3 bases and J lost 2; bases outside the gene matches: 7. Germline-derived CDR1 and CDR2 are SGHRS and YFSETQ. The CDR3 runs to 15 residues. The CDR3 coding sequence is TGCGCCAGCAGCTACTTGACTAGCAAGCAAGAGACCCAGTACTTC. The encoded protein is CASSYLTSKQETQYF.

This rearrangement joins TRBV5-1 to TRBJ1-2, with 10 nucleotides matching TRBD1. With V trimmed by 4 bases and J by 7 bases, 7 bases remained unmatched. CDR1 is SGHRS, CDR2 YFSETQ, per germline. The CDR3 sequence is 14 residues long. CDR3 in amino acids: CASSIPTGGSGYTF. In nucleotides, the CDR3 is TGCGCCAGCAGCATCCCGACAGGGGGCTCTGGCTACACCTTC.

This clone has just a few counts. The CDR3 loop reads CASSLGPKGATSGELFF. CDR3 coding DNA: TGTGCCAGCAGCTTAGGCCCTAAGGGGGCGACGTCCGGGGAGCTGTTTTTT. This chain connects TRBV11-3 to TRBJ2-2; 7 bases align to TRBD1. The CDR3 loop spans 17 amino acids. V shed 1 base and J 6 bases; nucleotides not matched to a gene: 11. The germline V gene encodes CDR1 SGHNT and CDR2 YENEEA. The full variable domain, completed using reference TRBV11-3 and TRBJ2-2, is EAGVVQSPRYKIIEKKQPVAFWCNPISGHNTLYWYLQNLGQGPELLIRYENEEAVDDSQLPKDRFSAERLKGVDSTLKIQPAELGDSAVYLCASSLGPKGATSGELFFGEGSRLTVL.

The chain links TRBV30 to TRBJ2-3; TRBD2 aligns across 9 bases. This CDR3 comprises 15 residues. Losses at the gene ends were 0 bases for V and 4 bases for J; bases not matched to a gene: 5. Germline-derived CDR1 and CDR2 are GTSNPN and SVGIG (reference sequence). CDR3 DNA: TGTGCCTGGAGTGTTCCCGCGGGGGGGGCAGATACGCAGTATTTT. This gives the protein CAWSVPAGGADTQYF. Supplemented by reference TRBV30 and TRBJ2-3, the full variable domain reads SQTIHQWPATLVQPVGSPLSLECTVEGTSNPNLYWYRQAAGRGLQLLFYSVGIGQISSEVPQNLSASRPQDRQFILSSKKLLLSDSGFYLCAWSVPAGGADTQYFGPGTRLTVL.